This is a list of T cell receptor beta chains from one sample in a study of blood T cell repertoires in COVID-19. Sequenced by immunoSEQ multiplex PCR; TCRdb stores in-frame clones only, minus some. Counted here are roughly 290,000 clones, 87% occurring once; the ten biggest clones make up approximately 8.1%. Sequenced: peripheral blood. The receptors originated from a woman aged 45-65 years who had recovered from COVID-19. Both conserved end residues are part of each CDR3. The D gene is left open where the match is weak. Size tells how often a clone was seen (once, few, many) or the class of an expanded clone, and some rows leave it out.

clone_size j_call d_call v_call cdr3_nt cdr3_aa
- TRBJ2-7 - TRBV5-6 TGTGCCAGCAGCCTGGGTCCACTCATGGACGAGCAGTACTTC CASSLGPLMDEQYF
few TRBJ2-1 TRBD2 TRBV28 TGTGCCAGCAGTTCTACCGGGACTAGTGTTTACAATGAGCAGTTCTTC CASSSTGTSVYNEQFF
- TRBJ1-5 - TRBV28 TGTGCCACCGAGTGGACAGCGAACAATCAGCCCCAGCATTTT CATEWTANNQPQHF
- TRBJ2-1 TRBD1 TRBV7-3 TGTGCCAGCAGACCGACAGGGGAAGGTGAGCAGTTCTTC CASRPTGEGEQFF
- TRBJ2-5 - TRBV5-8 TGTGCCAGCAGCTTGACCGGGGAGAACGGAGAGACCCAGTACTTC CASSLTGENGETQYF
- TRBJ2-2 TRBD2 TRBV11-2 TGTGCCAGCAGCCCCCGGGCCGAGCGGGGGAACACCGGGGAGCTGTTTTTT CASSPRAERGNTGELFF
- TRBJ2-7 - TRBV6-2/TRBV6-3 TGTGCCAGCAGTTACTATCCTCTAAGCGAGCAGTACTTC CASSYYPLSEQYF
- TRBJ1-6 TRBD1 TRBV25-1 TGTGCCAGCAGTGATCAGGGACAGGTGTGGAATTCACCCCTCCACTTT CASSDQGQVWNSPLHF
- TRBJ2-1 - TRBV19 TGTGCCAGTAGTATAGTTGGAGCAAATGAGCAGTTCTTC CASSIVGANEQFF
- TRBJ2-7 - TRBV7-8 TGTGCCAGCAGCCCCACGGTTGGCGAGCAGTACTTC CASSPTVGEQYF
- TRBJ2-4 TRBD1 TRBV7-3 TGTGCCAGCAGCTCATTGCCGGGACAGGGAAACATTCAGTACTTC CASSSLPGQGNIQYF
- TRBJ2-7 - TRBV28 TGTGCCAGCAAAGGGGTTCGGGTAGGCGAGCAGTACTTC CASKGVRVGEQYF
- TRBJ2-3 - TRBV28 TGTGCCACTATAGCGTCCGGCACAGATACGCAGTATTTT CATIASGTDTQYF
- TRBJ1-6 - TRBV6-6 TGTGCCAGCAGTTACACAGGACCGGATAATTCACCCCTCCACTTT CASSYTGPDNSPLHF